This entry lists 14 T cell receptor beta chains sequenced from one sample in a study of early T cells in non-severe SARS-CoV-2 infection. TCRdb re-derived calls from the 5' RACE reads in MiXCR, one entry per CDR3 protein. The table lists some 78,000 distinct CDR3 sequences, approximately 13% of them singletons. Sequencing input: whole blood. The origin of the receptors is an adult who was a healthcare worker with PCR-confirmed SARS-CoV-2 infection or an uninfected control (not recorded which).

This clonotype came up a few times. V and J are TRBV4-1 and TRBJ1-3, with D perhaps matching TRBD1 (5 bases). Trimming stripped 0 bases from V and 4 bases from J, with 16 bases between. The CDR3 covers 17 residues. The V gene's germline CDR1 is MGHRA and CDR2 YSYEKL. The CDR3 bases are TGCGCCAGCAGCCAAGATCGGTATCGGGGGAAAGGAAACACCATATATTTT. Translating gives CASSQDRYRGKGNTIYF.

Only a few counts were recorded for this clonotype. The chain has TRBV7-2 and TRBJ1-3; TRBD1 might be the D (5 bases). V was cut by 6 bases and J by 2 bases, with 14 bases left in between. Germline V gives CDR1 SGHTA, CDR2 FQGNSA. CDR3 length equals 15 residues. For the CDR3, the DNA is TGTGCCAGCAGGAATGGGCCGGGGGCTGGAAACACCATATATTTT. It specifies CASRNGPGAGNTIYF.

The table lists this clonotype with a few counts. The chain employs TRBV6-1 and TRBJ1-1; TRBD1 might be the D (5 bases). The germline CDR1 and CDR2 sequences are MNHNS and SASEGT. V lost 6 bases to trimming and J lost 3 bases, with 14 bases between them. This CDR3 has 14 residues. The DNA for the CDR3 is TGTGCCAGCAGAACGGGGGGAAGTGACACTGAAGCTTTCTTT. Its translation: CASRTGGSDTEAFF.

This clonotype was seen only a few times. The V gene is TRBV18, the J gene TRBJ2-2; TRBD1 is a possible D gene (6 bases). The CDR3 consists of 16 residues. Trimming pared 2 bases from V and 0 bases from J, leaving 10 bases between. Germline V gives CDR1 KGHSH, CDR2 LQKENI. This CDR3 reads CASSPSDRTNTGELFF. The DNA for the CDR3 is TGTGCCAGCTCACCATCTGACAGGACGAACACCGGGGAGCTGTTTTTT.

This clonotype was seen more than once but under ten times. The gene calls are TRBV5-5 and TRBJ2-3; unclear D gene. Trimming stripped 0 bases from V and 2 bases from J, with 7 bases between. The CDR3 runs to 14 residues. CDR1 and CDR2 (germline): SGHKS, YYEKEE (reference sequence). CDR3 DNA: TGTGCCAGCAGCTTGGCACAGTACACAGATACGCAGTATTTT. Translated: CASSLAQYTDTQYF.

The genes are TRBV12-3 or TRBV12-4 and TRBJ1-2; D uncertain. Trimming removed 4 bases at V and 7 bases at J, with 13 bases between. This CDR3 region has 13 residues. In DNA form, the CDR3 reads TGTGCCAGCAGTTCGAGTTTGCGGGCTGGCTACACCTTC. Protein sequence: CASSSSLRAGYTF.

In its sample, this clonotype was seen a few times. The chain uses TRBV7-2 and TRBJ2-7; D remains unclear. The CDR3 totals 14 residues. Trimming pared 3 bases from V and 0 bases from J, leaving 9 bases between. The germline gives CDR1 SGHTA, CDR2 FQGNSA. This chain's CDR3 is CASSLMTSSYEQYF. The CDR3 coding sequence is TGTGCCAGCAGCTTGATGACCAGCTCCTACGAGCAGTACTTC.

The CDR3 DNA is TGTGCCAGCAGTTACTCGACGGGACAGGGGGTAAACTATGGCTACACCTTC. It specifies CASSYSTGQGVNYGYTF. The chain carries TRBV6-6 and TRBJ1-2; 11 bases align to TRBD1. Germline CDR1 and CDR2: MNHNY and SVGAGI (reference sequence). The CDR3 sequence is 17 residues long. V trimming: 0 bases; J trimming: 2 bases; junction bases outside the gene matches: 5.

This clonotype was observed a handful of times. This rearrangement joins TRBV18 to TRBJ1-1; 9 bases are shared with TRBD1. Looked up from germline, CDR1 is KGHSH and CDR2 is LQKENI. This CDR3 has 13 amino acids. Trimming at V came to 4 bases and at J to 8 bases, leaving 5 bases not matched to a gene. The CDR3 nucleotides read TGTGCCAGCTCACTTGGGACAGGGCCCGAAGCTTTCTTT. This translates into CASSLGTGPEAFF.

A word on this clonotype: Being one base from a much bigger clone, this may be a read error. The genes are TRBV28 and TRBJ1-1; no clear D. The germline gives CDR1 MDHEN, CDR2 SYDVKM. The CDR3 contains 12 residues. Between the trimmed V and J ends, which lost 10 bases and 1 base, there was a span of 10 bases. CDR3: CAIQHRNTEAFF. For the CDR3, the DNA is TGTGCCATCCAGCACAGGAACACTGAAGCTTTCTTT.

The V gene is TRBV9, the J gene TRBJ1-1, with TRBD1 as a possible D gene (6 bases). The germline gives CDR1 SGDLS, CDR2 YYNGEE. The CDR3 is 14 residues long. V was clipped by 4 bases and J by 1 base, with 11 bases between them. The CDR3 sequence: CASSFQGSNTEAFF. The DNA for the CDR3 is TGTGCCAGCAGCTTCCAGGGGTCGAACACTGAAGCTTTCTTT.

The chain has TRBV21-1 and TRBJ2-7; TRBD2 is the table's D call, not checked against the DNA. TRBV21-1 is termed a pseudogene. This CDR3 has 15 residues. CDR3: CASIPRGGLGYEQYF. The CDR3 DNA sequence: TGTGCCAGCATCCCACGGGGAGGGTTAGGGTACGAGCAGTACTTC.

This clonotype was picked up many times. The chain has TRBV19 and TRBJ2-7; 7 nucleotides agree with TRBD1. This CDR3 has 15 residues. The germline CDR1 and CDR2 sequences are LNHDA and SQIVND (reference sequence). The CDR3 sequence: CAKGARPPPVYEQYF. Here the CDR3 DNA reads TGTGCTAAGGGGGCGAGGCCCCCCCCCGTCTACGAGCAGTACTTC.

This clonotype showed up just a few times. The chain uses TRBV20-1 and TRBJ2-2; D is unclear. Trimming stripped 3 bases from V and 1 base from J, with 12 bases between. CDR3 size: 15 residues. Per the germline V gene, CDR1 is DFQATT and CDR2 is SNEGSKA (reference sequence). DNA of the CDR3: TGCAGTGCTAGTCGAACCCAAGGGAACACCGGGGAGCTGTTTTTT. Translating gives CSASRTQGNTGELFF.